What follows are 5 T cell receptor beta chains derived from one specimen sequenced in a study of type 1 regulatory T cells. The antigens these receptors bind are not known. A single record per CDR3 protein comes from TCRdb applying MiXCR to the reads. The sample contains about 68,000 distinct CDR3 sequences, roughly 60% of which appear only once. The sample was cultured T cells, either the whole culture or a sorted T cell fraction (not recorded which). Specified subset: Tr1-enriched cell product generated in vitro against host alloantigens. The receptors derive from a human donor in good health.

J is TRBJ1-6 and V is TRBV5-1; 8 bases agree with TRBD1. The CDR3 is made up of 17 amino acids. Germline assignment: CDR1 SGHRS and CDR2 YFSETQ. J gave up 6 bases and V 3 bases, and 11 bases lay outside the gene matches. The CDR3 reads CASSSGQGGSGNSPLHF. The CDR3 DNA reads TGCGCCAGCAGCTCCGGACAGGGTGGCTCGGGTAATTCACCCCTCCACTTT.

This clonotype was detected a few times. The rearrangement links TRBV6-5 to TRBJ2-2; maybe TRBD2 (6 bases). CDR3 length equals 13 residues. CDR1 MNHEY and CDR2 SVGAGI come from the germline V gene. The ends were cut back, 8 bases at V and 6 bases at J, with 13 bases in the middle. The CDR3: CASCIGGAGELFF. The CDR3 DNA follows: TGTGCCAGCTGCATAGGAGGGGCCGGGGAGCTGTTTTTT.

The count of this clonotype is one. The chain carries TRBV6-1 and TRBJ2-5; weak D call: TRBD2 (6 bases). V lost 8 bases and J lost 3, with 19 bases in between. Germline V lookup: CDR1 MNHNS, CDR2 SASEGT. CDR3 length equals 15 residues. CDR3 amino acids: CASDLGLRTEETQYF. DNA for the CDR3: TGTGCCAGCGACCTGGGACTTCGGACGGAAGAGACCCAGTACTTC.

The chain couples TRBV12-3 or TRBV12-4 to TRBJ2-7; the D call may be TRBD1 or TRBD2 (5 bases each). V was cut by 1 base and J by 8 bases, with 12 bases left in between. This CDR3 is built from 13 residues. The CDR3 DNA sequence: TGTGCCAGCAGTTTAGGTGGCGTGGGACAGCAGTACTTC. Translation: CASSLGGVGQQYF.

The chain couples TRBV6-5 to TRBJ2-1; 11 bases are a match to TRBD1. From germline, CDR1 is MNHEY and CDR2 SVGAGI. The J segment lost 10 bases and the V segment lost 7 bases, leaving 6 bases of the junction unmatched. The CDR3 has 13 residues. The CDR3: CASKGQGGSEQFF. The CDR3 nucleotides are TGTGCCAGCAAGGGACAGGGGGGATCAGAGCAGTTCTTC.